This TCR beta chain was recorded in a study of PD-1 blockade in classical Hodgkin lymphoma. J gave up 1 base and V 4 bases, and 4 bases lay outside the gene matches. This CDR3 is built from 15 residues. The V gene's germline CDR1 is SGDLS and CDR2 YYNGEE. Generated by immunoSEQ multiplex PCR, the TCRdb table keeps only in-frame clones and is missing some. The table has approximately 100,000 clones, around nine tenths seen once. Relapses following autologous stem cell transplantation were seen in all patients, with brentuximab vedotin exposure varying. The TCR was taken from a human donor with classical Hodgkin lymphoma. The starting material was peripheral blood mononuclear cells (PBMCs), obtained before the second cycle of nivolumab. The genes are TRBV9 and TRBJ1-2; 10 nucleotides align to TRBD1. CDR3 amino acids: CASSRRDRGNYGYTF. The CDR3 DNA follows: TGTGCCAGCAGCAGACGGGACAGGGGTAACTATGGCTACACCTTC.